The 29 T cell receptor beta chains listed next were all sequenced from one sample in a study of blood T cell repertoires in COVID-19. Sequencing used immunoSEQ multiplex PCR; TCRdb keeps in-frame clones, though not all of them. The sample has over 85,000 clones, about 85% seen once; the top ten hold more than 30%. Sequencing was done on a sample of peripheral blood. The receptor source for this set is a man at least 80 years old with acute or convalescent COVID-19.

This clone showed up just once. The chain combines TRBV28 with TRBJ2-7, with 13 bases fitting TRBD2. With 5 bases clipped from V and 0 bases from J, the junction kept 10 bases outside the gene matches. Germline-derived CDR1 and CDR2 are MDHEN and SYDVKM. The CDR3 has 18 residues. CDR3 sequence (DNA): TGTGCCAGCAGTGAGCCTTCGGGGACTAGCGGGGCCTCCTACGAGCAGTACTTC. Encoded protein: CASSEPSGTSGASYEQYF.

The J gene is TRBJ1-1, the V gene TRBV6-5, with unresolved D. The CDR3 is 15 amino acids. Trimming pared 8 bases from V and 4 bases from J, leaving 20 bases between. Per germline, CDR1 MNHEY and CDR2 SVGAGI. The CDR3 sequence: CASSRSGVLGTEAFF. DNA for the CDR3: TGTGCCAGCTCCAGATCCGGGGTATTGGGCACTGAAGCTTTCTTT.

The chain has TRBV28 and TRBJ1-5; no reliable D call. V was trimmed by 7 bases and J by 0 bases, leaving 13 bases between them. Per germline, CDR1 MDHEN and CDR2 SYDVKM. CDR3 length: 15 residues. CDR3: CASIRSEYSNQPQHF. The CDR3 coding sequence is TGTGCCAGCATCCGCAGCGAGTATAGCAATCAGCCCCAGCATTTT.

J is TRBJ1-5 and V is TRBV30, with D tentatively TRBD1 (5 bases). From germline, CDR1 is GTSNPN and CDR2 SVGIG (reference sequence). Trimming took off 5 bases at V and 2 bases at J, with 13 bases between the two ends. The CDR3 has 14 amino acids. The CDR3 is CAWDRPQGNQPQHF. The CDR3 DNA is TGTGCCTGGGACCGACCACAGGGCAATCAGCCCCAGCATTTT.

The chain uses TRBV29-1 and TRBJ2-7; TRBD2 aligns across 11 bases. J gave up 4 bases and V 7 bases, and 6 bases lay outside the gene matches. The germline V gene encodes CDR1 SQVTM and CDR2 ANQGSEA. The CDR3 spans 13 residues. The CDR3 sequence: CSATSGRRYEQYF. Written as DNA, the CDR3 is TGCAGCGCTACTAGCGGGAGACGGTACGAGCAGTACTTC.

The chain carries TRBV4-1 and TRBJ1-2; D uncertain. CDR1 and CDR2 (germline): MGHRA, YSYEKL. V shed 2 bases and J shed 0 bases, with 7 bases lying between them. The length of the CDR3 is 14 residues. CDR3 loop: CASSQWSANYGYTF. CDR3 coding DNA: TGCGCCAGCAGCCAATGGTCAGCTAACTATGGCTACACCTTC.

The rearrangement links TRBV12-3 or TRBV12-4 to TRBJ2-7; the D gene is possibly TRBD1 (6 bases). V was trimmed by 6 bases and J by 13 bases, leaving 19 bases between them. This CDR3 is 12 amino acids long. The DNA for the CDR3 is TGTGCCAGCAGCCTGCTACAGGGAGTCTCATACTTC. It translates to CASSLLQGVSYF.

This clone was found once. This sequence joins TRBV19 and TRBJ2-3, with TRBD1 identical over 8 bases. Per germline, CDR1 LNHDA and CDR2 SQIVND (reference sequence). V shed 6 bases, J shed 5 bases, and the junction held 13 bases outside the gene matches. This CDR3 region has 16 residues. CDR3 in amino acids: CASSLQARQGRDTQYF. The DNA for the CDR3 is TGTGCCAGTAGCCTCCAGGCCCGACAGGGGCGAGATACGCAGTATTTT. The whole variable domain, filled in from reference TRBV19 and TRBJ2-3, reads DGGITQSPKYLFRKEGQNVTLSCEQNLNHDAMYWYRQDPGQGLRLIYYSQIVNDFQKGDIAEGYSVSREKKESFPLTVTSAQKNPTAFYLCASSLQARQGRDTQYFGPGTRLTVL.

A single count supports this clone. The V gene is TRBV7-9, the J gene TRBJ1-6, with a tentative D call TRBD1 (6 bases). The CDR3 is 15 amino acids. Trimming shortened V by 1 base and J by 10 bases, and 14 bases separated the two germline ends. The germline gives CDR1 SEHNR, CDR2 FQNEAQ (reference sequence). The CDR3 bases are TGTGCCAGCAGCTTAGGGGGCAGGGGAGAGTCACCCCTCCACTTT. This sequence encodes CASSLGGRGESPLHF.

The V call is TRBV5-4, the J call TRBJ2-7; possible D gene TRBD2, 6 bases. This CDR3 has 15 amino acids. The germline gives CDR1 SGHNT, CDR2 YYREEE (reference sequence). The V and J ends lost 2 bases and 4 bases respectively, with 16 bases between them. For the CDR3, the DNA is TGTGCCAGCAGCTTCAACCCCGGGGGTACATACGAGCAGTACTTC. It is translated as CASSFNPGGTYEQYF.

This clone has only one observation. The chain couples TRBV5-4 to TRBJ2-1; 7 bases match TRBD2. Germline CDR1 and CDR2: SGHNT and YYREEE (reference sequence). This CDR3 has 14 amino acids. V lost 3 bases and J lost 9; bases outside the gene matches: 9. In nucleotides, the CDR3 is TGTGCCAGCAGCTACCGGGAGGCCTCAGTTGAGCAGTTCTTC. Translated, it gives CASSYREASVEQFF.

The genes are TRBV5-1 and TRBJ1-3; D is uncertain. The germline V and J ends were trimmed by 3 bases and 0 bases, with 10 bases remaining between them. The CDR3 is 15 amino acids. Germline V gives CDR1 SGHRS, CDR2 YFSETQ. CDR3 in DNA: TGCGCCAGCAGCTCGCACAGCAGCTCTGGAAACACCATATATTTT. Translating it yields CASSSHSSSGNTIYF.

The chain links TRBV12-3 or TRBV12-4 to TRBJ1-1, with TRBD1 identical over 7 bases. The CDR3 spans 13 residues. V gave up 2 bases and J gave up 4 bases; unmatched junction bases: 1. The CDR3 loop reads CASSLRDSTEAFF. The CDR3 nucleotides read TGTGCCAGCAGTTTACGGGACAGCACTGAAGCTTTCTTT.

The chain joins TRBV18 to TRBJ2-7; 12 bases are shared with TRBD1. V dropped 5 bases and J dropped 5; count of bases not matched to a gene: 4. From germline, CDR1 is KGHSH and CDR2 LQKENI. There are 14 residues in the CDR3. The CDR3 region is CASSRDRGLNEQYF. In DNA form, the CDR3 reads TGTGCCAGCTCAAGGGACAGGGGGCTCAACGAGCAGTACTTC.

The V gene is TRBV28, the J gene TRBJ2-7, with a possible D match to TRBD2 (6 bases). The CDR3 is 15 residues long. From germline, CDR1 is MDHEN and CDR2 SYDVKM. Trimming cost V 5 bases and J 0 bases, with 14 bases left between them. Here the CDR3 reads CASSSPGLSSYEQYF. DNA of the CDR3: TGTGCCAGCAGTAGTCCGGGACTCAGCTCCTACGAGCAGTACTTC.

This clone was observed a handful of times. Other DNA sequences within the sample encode an identical CDR3. V gene TRBV2 combines with J gene TRBJ2-7; D is ambiguous. CDR1 SNHLY and CDR2 FYNNEI come from the germline V gene. This CDR3 has 11 residues. V was cut by 6 bases and J by 1 base, with 4 bases left in between. The CDR3 DNA follows: TGTGCCAGCAGACTTTCCTACGAGCAGTACTTC. Protein product: CASRLSYEQYF.

The V and J genes are TRBV11-3 and TRBJ2-1; TRBD2 agrees at 7 bases. The junction had 3 bases not matched to a gene; V was cut back by 1 base and J by 6 bases. Germline CDR1 is SGHNT and CDR2 is YENEEA. This CDR3 has 14 amino acids. DNA of the CDR3: TGTGCCAGCAGCTTAGGGCGGGAGTTCAATGAGCAGTTCTTC. It yields the protein CASSLGREFNEQFF.

V is TRBV5-1 and J is TRBJ2-2; TRBD1 matches 10 bases. This CDR3 contains 16 residues. CDR1 SGHRS and CDR2 YFSETQ come from the germline V gene. V lost 4 bases, J lost 0 bases, and 3 bases stayed unmatched. DNA for the CDR3: TGCGCCAGCAGCCACGGACAGGGGGCGAACACCGGGGAGCTGTTTTTT. Translated: CASSHGQGANTGELFF. The entire variable domain, with the rest obtained from reference TRBV5-1 and TRBJ2-2, is as follows: KAGVTQTPRYLIKTRGQQVTLSCSPISGHRSVSWYQQTPGQGLQFLFEYFSETQRNKGNFPGRFSGRQFSNSRSEMNVSTLELGDSALYLCASSHGQGANTGELFFGEGSRLTVL.

This clone was found a few times. This rearrangement joins TRBV4-1 to TRBJ1-1; D gene ambiguous. V lost 0 bases and J lost 8, with 10 bases in between. Per the germline V gene, CDR1 is MGHRA and CDR2 is YSYEKL. This CDR3 comprises 13 residues. Written as DNA, the CDR3 is TGCGCCAGCAGCCAAGATAGGATAGCCGAAGCTTTCTTT. It translates to CASSQDRIAEAFF.

This chain links TRBV7-8 with TRBJ2-7, with TRBD2 as a possible D gene (5 bases). In germline, CDR1 is SGHVS, CDR2 FQNEAQ. CDR3 size: 13 residues. V was pared by 4 bases and J by 3 bases, with 10 bases between. CDR3 in amino acids: CASSYKADYEQYF. The CDR3, as DNA: TGTGCCAGCAGCTATAAAGCGGACTACGAGCAGTACTTC.

The CDR3 DNA reads as TGCGCCAGCAGCTTTGGGGCCATGAACACTGAAGCTTTCTTT. This encodes CASSFGAMNTEAFF. The chain combines TRBV5-1 with TRBJ1-1; a weak D match, TRBD1 (5 bases). Deletions cut 2 bases from V and 0 bases from J, with 8 bases between. The CDR3 runs 14 residues. From germline, CDR1 is SGHRS and CDR2 YFSETQ.

The V and J genes are TRBV30 and TRBJ2-2; D ambiguous. The length of the CDR3 is 14 residues. Germline CDR1 and CDR2: GTSNPN and SVGIG (reference sequence). V was trimmed by 0 bases and J by 7 bases, leaving 12 bases between them. The CDR3 sequence: CAWSVLVAVGELFF. The CDR3 coding sequence is TGTGCCTGGAGTGTACTTGTTGCGGTCGGGGAGCTGTTTTTT.

This clone was seen just once. This rearrangement joins TRBV5-4 to TRBJ2-1; D is ambiguous. CDR3 size: 16 residues. V was pared by 4 bases and J by 0 bases, with 14 bases between. Germline CDR1 is SGHNT and CDR2 is YYREEE (reference sequence). The CDR3 reads CASSVDPENSYNEQFF. DNA of the CDR3: TGTGCCAGCAGCGTGGACCCGGAGAACTCCTACAATGAGCAGTTCTTC.

The gene calls are TRBV3-1 (or the pseudogene TRBV3-2) and TRBJ1-1; D remains ambiguous. Germline V gene lookup returns CDR1 LGHDT and CDR2 YNNKEL (reference sequence). The length of the CDR3 is 12 residues. Trimming pared 4 bases from V and 0 bases from J, leaving 3 bases between. CDR3: CASSPMNTEAFF. CDR3 coding DNA: TGTGCCAGCAGCCCCATGAACACTGAAGCTTTCTTT.

V and J are TRBV5-5 and TRBJ2-7; possibly TRBD2 for D (5 bases). The CDR3 spans 14 residues. The germline gives CDR1 SGHKS, CDR2 YYEKEE (reference sequence). Trimming took 4 bases from V and 3 from J, leaving 14 bases between them. The CDR3 here is CASSPSVGNYEQYF. CDR3 bases: TGTGCCAGCAGCCCCTCCGTCGGGAACTACGAGCAGTACTTC. Variable domain in full (rest from reference TRBV5-5 and TRBJ2-7): DAGVTQSPTHLIKTRGQQVTLRCSPISGHKSVSWYQQVLGQGPQFIFQYYEKEERGRGNFPDRFSARQFPNYSSELNVNALLLGDSALYLCASSPSVGNYEQYFGPGTRLTVT.

The chain is built from TRBV7-9 and TRBJ2-7, with a tentative D call TRBD2 (6 bases). V was pared by 5 bases and J by 3 bases, with 17 bases between. The CDR3 is 15 residues long. Germline CDR1 reads SEHNR; CDR2 reads FQNEAQ (reference sequence). Here the CDR3 DNA reads TGTGCCAGCAGCCCGGAGGGACCGATGATCTACGAGCAGTACTTC. Translated: CASSPEGPMIYEQYF.

Here the CDR3 reads CAWSGDRRIGYTF. The CDR3 DNA is TGTGCCTGGAGTGGGGACAGGCGGATCGGCTACACCTTC. The genes are TRBV30 and TRBJ1-2; 8 positions match TRBD1. CDR1 GTSNPN and CDR2 SVGIG come from the germline V gene (reference sequence). The junction had 6 bases not matched to a gene; V was cut back by 1 base and J by 8 bases. The CDR3 loop spans 13 amino acids.

The rearrangement uses TRBV6-6 and TRBJ2-3, with 12 bases matching TRBD2. The CDR3 totals 15 residues. Germline V gives CDR1 MNHNY, CDR2 SVGAGI (reference sequence). The V and J ends lost 7 bases and 2 bases, in that order; junction bases with no gene match: 4. DNA for the CDR3: TGTGCCAGCACTAGCGGGAGGGCCGACACAGATACGCAGTATTTT. Protein: CASTSGRADTDTQYF.

The rearrangement uses TRBV7-9 and TRBJ1-6, with D perhaps matching TRBD1 (6 bases). The CDR3 runs 14 residues. The germline V gene encodes CDR1 SEHNR and CDR2 FQNEAQ (reference sequence). The V and J ends lost 7 bases and 6 bases respectively, with 13 bases between them. DNA for the CDR3: TGTGCCAGCACCCCGGACAGATTTAATTCACCCCTCCACTTT. As protein: CASTPDRFNSPLHF.